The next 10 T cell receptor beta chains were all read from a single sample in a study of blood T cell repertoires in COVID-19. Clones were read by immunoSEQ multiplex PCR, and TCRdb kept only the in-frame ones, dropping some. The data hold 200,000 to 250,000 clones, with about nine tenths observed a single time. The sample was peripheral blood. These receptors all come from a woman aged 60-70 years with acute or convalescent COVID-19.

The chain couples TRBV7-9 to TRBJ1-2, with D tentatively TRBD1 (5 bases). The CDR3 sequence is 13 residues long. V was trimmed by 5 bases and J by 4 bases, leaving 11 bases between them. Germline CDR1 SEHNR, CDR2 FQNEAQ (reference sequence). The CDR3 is CASSHGHVYGYTF. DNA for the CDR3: TGTGCCAGCAGCCACGGACACGTCTATGGCTACACCTTC.

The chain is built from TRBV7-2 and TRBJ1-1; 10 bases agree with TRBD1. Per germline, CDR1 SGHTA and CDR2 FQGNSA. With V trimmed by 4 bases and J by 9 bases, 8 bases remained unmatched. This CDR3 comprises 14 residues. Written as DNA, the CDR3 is TGTGCCAGCAGCTCACCGGGACAGGGGACTAAAGCTTTCTTT. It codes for CASSSPGQGTKAFF.

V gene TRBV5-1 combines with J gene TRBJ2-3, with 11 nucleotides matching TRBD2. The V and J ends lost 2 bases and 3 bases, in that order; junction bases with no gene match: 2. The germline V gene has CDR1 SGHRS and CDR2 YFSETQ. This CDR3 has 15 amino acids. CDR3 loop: CASSFTSGRTDTQYF. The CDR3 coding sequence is TGCGCCAGCAGCTTCACTAGCGGGAGAACAGATACGCAGTATTTT.

The CDR3 is CSASVTGFGEKLFF. The DNA for the CDR3 is TGCAGTGCTAGTGTCACAGGGTTTGGTGAAAAACTGTTTTTT. The rearrangement links TRBV20-1 to TRBJ1-4; weak D call: TRBD1 (6 bases). Trimming left V 3 bases short and J 7 bases short, with 15 bases between. This CDR3 is built from 14 residues. Looked up from germline, CDR1 is DFQATT and CDR2 is SNEGSKA (reference sequence).

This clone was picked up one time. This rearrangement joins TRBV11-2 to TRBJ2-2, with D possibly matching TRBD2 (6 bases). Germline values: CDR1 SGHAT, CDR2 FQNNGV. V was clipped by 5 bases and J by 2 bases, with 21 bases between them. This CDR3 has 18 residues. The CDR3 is CASSPPLGGSNNTGELFF. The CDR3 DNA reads TGTGCCAGCAGCCCCCCCCTTGGAGGGTCCAATAACACCGGGGAGCTGTTTTTT.

The CDR3 DNA follows: TGTGCCAGCAGCTTCAGTGCGACAGGCTTTGGGGAAAAACTGTTTTTT. Translation: CASSFSATGFGEKLFF. The chain recombines TRBV7-2 with TRBJ1-4; TRBD1 might be the D (6 bases). Germline assignment: CDR1 SGHTA and CDR2 FQGNSA. This CDR3 is 16 amino acids long. The V and J ends lost 3 bases and 8 bases respectively, with 19 bases between them.

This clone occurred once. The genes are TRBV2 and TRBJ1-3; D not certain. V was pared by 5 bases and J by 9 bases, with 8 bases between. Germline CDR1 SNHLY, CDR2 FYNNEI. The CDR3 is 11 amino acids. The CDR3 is CASSMGGTIYF. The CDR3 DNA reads TGTGCCAGCAGTATGGGAGGCACCATATATTTT.

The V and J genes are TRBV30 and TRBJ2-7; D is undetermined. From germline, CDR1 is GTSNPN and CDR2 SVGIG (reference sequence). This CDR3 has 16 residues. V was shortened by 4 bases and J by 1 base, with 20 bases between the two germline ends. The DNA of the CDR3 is TGTGCCTGGATGAGAAAGATCCCTCGATGGTCCTACGAGCAGTACTTC. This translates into CAWMRKIPRWSYEQYF.

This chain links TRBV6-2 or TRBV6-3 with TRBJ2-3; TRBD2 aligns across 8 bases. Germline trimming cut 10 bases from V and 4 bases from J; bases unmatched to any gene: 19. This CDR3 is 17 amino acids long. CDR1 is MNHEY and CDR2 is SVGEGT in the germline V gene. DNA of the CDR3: TGTGCCACCAGCGGGACTAGACGTCAACACCGTGCAGATACGCAGTATTTT. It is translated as CATSGTRRQHRADTQYF.

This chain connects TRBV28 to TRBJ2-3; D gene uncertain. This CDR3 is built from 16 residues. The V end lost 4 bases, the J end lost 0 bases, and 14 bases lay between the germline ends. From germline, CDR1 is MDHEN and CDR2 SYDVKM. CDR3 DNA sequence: TGTGCCAGCAGTTCCCCCCCCCGCGTTAGCACAGATACGCAGTATTTT. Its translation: CASSSPPRVSTDTQYF.